These 10 T cell receptor beta chains were all obtained from the same sample, sequenced in a study of blood T cells in healthy people across ages. PCR was performed a second time for about 7 to 12 cycles using a sample-barcoded 5' primer and a J-beta primer mix. TCRdb recomputed calls from the 5' RACE reads with MiXCR, one row per CDR3 protein. The data show hundreds of thousands of distinct CDR3 sequences, with over 45% seen just once and 30% to 40% held by the top ten. Source material: blood. All receptors come from a woman in her sixties or seventies in good health.

This clonotype was counted ten times or more. The rearrangement uses TRBV9 and TRBJ2-7, with TRBD2 identical over 8 bases. The germline V gene encodes CDR1 SGDLS and CDR2 YYNGEE. The CDR3 covers 15 residues. V lost 3 bases, J lost 6 bases, and 11 bases stayed unmatched. The CDR3 protein is CASSAALSGITEQYF. The CDR3 bases are TGTGCCAGCAGCGCGGCTCTTAGCGGGATTACCGAGCAGTACTTC.

The chain is built from TRBV7-9 and TRBJ1-6, with TRBD1 matching over 7 bases. Germline CDR1 reads SEHNR; CDR2 reads FQNEAQ (reference sequence). The CDR3 is 15 residues long. With 5 bases clipped from V and 3 bases from J, the junction kept 4 bases outside the gene matches. CDR3 amino acids: CASSPRDSYNSPLHF. The CDR3 nucleotides are TGTGCCAGCAGCCCAAGGGACAGCTATAATTCACCCCTCCACTTT.

Comment on this clonotype: With a much larger clone just one base away, this may be a read error. CDR3: CASSPPDGNPYEQYF. In nucleotides, the CDR3 is TGTGCCAGCTCACCACCGGACGGGAACCCTTACGAGCAGTACTTC. V usage is TRBV18 and J usage is TRBJ2-7; possible D gene TRBD2, 5 bases. CDR1 KGHSH and CDR2 LQKENI come from the germline V gene. The CDR3 consists of 15 residues. V lost 0 bases and J 4 bases, leaving 13 bases between the germline ends. The entire variable domain, with the rest obtained from reference TRBV18 and TRBJ2-7, is as follows: NAGVMQNPRHLVRRRGQEARLRCSPMKGHSHVYWYRQLPEEGLKFMVYLQKENIIDESGMPKERFSAEFPKEGPSILRIQQVVRGDSAAYFCASSPPDGNPYEQYFGPGTRLTVT.

The chain is built from TRBV28 and TRBJ2-7, with D maybe TRBD2 (6 bases). The CDR3 spans 12 residues. The germline V gene encodes CDR1 MDHEN and CDR2 SYDVKM. V dropped 10 bases and J dropped 1 base, with 11 bases sitting between them. The chain's CDR3 is CATRRGSYEQYF. The CDR3 DNA follows: TGTGCCACCAGGAGGGGTTCCTACGAGCAGTACTTC.

V and J are TRBV7-2 and TRBJ2-7; D gene unclear. The germline CDR1 and CDR2 sequences are SGHTA and FQGNSA. The CDR3 spans 14 residues. Trimming took off 5 bases at V and 0 bases at J, with 11 bases between the two ends. CDR3: CASSPSWGSYEQYF. CDR3 coding DNA: TGTGCCAGCAGCCCCAGTTGGGGCTCCTACGAGCAGTACTTC.

J is TRBJ1-2 and V is TRBV6-1; 9 bases fit TRBD1. Unmatched junction bases numbered 8, after V lost 5 bases and J lost 7 bases. This CDR3 is 14 amino acids long. CDR1 is MNHNS and CDR2 is SASEGT in the germline V gene. The CDR3 is CASSSTGGAGGYTF. CDR3 bases: TGTGCCAGCAGTTCCACAGGGGGCGCGGGTGGCTACACCTTC.

This clonotype was counted a few times. The gene calls are TRBV27 and TRBJ2-7; tentatively, D is TRBD2 (5 bases). CDR1 is MNHEY, CDR2 SMNVEV, per germline (reference sequence). The V end lost 8 bases, the J end lost 2 bases, and 13 bases lay between the germline ends. CDR3 size: 13 residues. As DNA, the CDR3 is TGTGCCAGCGCGGGTCCTTTTCCCTACGAGCAGTACTTC. Translation gives CASAGPFPYEQYF.

This clonotype was seen many times. The V gene is TRBV3-1, the J gene TRBJ2-6; D call uncertain. Trimming stripped 6 bases from V and 0 bases from J, with 18 bases between. Germline V lookup: CDR1 LGHDT, CDR2 YNNKEL (reference sequence). There are 18 residues in the CDR3. CDR3 DNA: TGTGCCAGCAGTCACCGACCCATAGGGAACTCTGGGGCCAACGTCCTGACTTTC. This encodes CASSHRPIGNSGANVLTF.

This clonotype was counted between two and nine times. The chain is built from TRBV4-3 and TRBJ2-7; 9 bases line up with TRBD2. Germline V lookup: CDR1 LGHNA, CDR2 YSLEER. CDR3 length: 15 residues. Trimming at V came to 4 bases and at J to 6 bases, leaving 10 bases not matched to a gene. Here the CDR3 reads CASSRGASGAFEQYF. CDR3 sequence (DNA): TGCGCCAGCAGCCGAGGGGCTAGCGGGGCTTTCGAGCAGTACTTC.

This clonotype was counted between two and nine times. The chain couples TRBV20-1 to TRBJ1-2; perhaps TRBD1 as D (5 bases). Germline V gene sequence: CDR1 DFQATT, CDR2 SNEGSKA (reference sequence). Trimming removed 3 bases at V and 4 bases at J, with 12 bases between. The CDR3 covers 13 residues. CDR3 sequence (DNA): TGCAGTGCTAGGTTTCGGGGGGTCTATGGCTACACCTTC. Protein: CSARFRGVYGYTF.